A single sample gave rise to the 9 T cell receptor beta chains below, sequenced in a study of T cell repertoires in cytomegalovirus infection. TCRdb reprocessed the reads via MiXCR and lists one record per CDR3 protein. The profile covers around 280,000 distinct CDR3 sequences, with 8% to 10% appearing a single time and around 2.4% taken by the ten largest. Sequences were obtained from PBMCs. The source is a human donor in good health (CMV status not recorded). Some clones in this sample may be carry-over from other donors' samples.

This clonotype was counted many times. The chain joins TRBV6-6 to TRBJ1-5, with 7 bases lining up with TRBD1. Germline-derived CDR1 and CDR2 are MNHNY and SVGAGI (reference sequence). This CDR3 comprises 17 residues. The J segment lost 10 bases and the V segment lost 0 bases, leaving 15 bases of the junction unmatched. Here the CDR3 reads CASSYSRGPGQPYPQHF. CDR3 coding DNA: TGTGCCAGCAGTTACTCGAGAGGGCCGGGACAGCCTTATCCCCAGCATTTT.

This clonotype occurred a few times. The rearrangement uses TRBV20-1 and TRBJ2-5; D remains unclear. Germline CDR1 DFQATT, CDR2 SNEGSKA (reference sequence). Trimming removed 0 bases from V and 7 bases from J, with 12 bases in between. The CDR3 is made up of 13 amino acids. Written as DNA, the CDR3 is TGCAGTGCTAGAGATCGGGTTGTGCTGACCCAGTACTTC. Its translation: CSARDRVVLTQYF.

The rearrangement uses TRBV19 and TRBJ2-1; 10 bases line up with TRBD2. CDR1 and CDR2 from the germline V gene are LNHDA and SQIVND (reference sequence). J gave up 4 bases and V 3 bases, and 3 bases lay outside the gene matches. CDR3 size: 15 residues. The DNA of the CDR3 is TGTGCCAGTAGTATGTTAGCGGGGGGATACAATGAGCAGTTCTTC. This sequence encodes CASSMLAGGYNEQFF.

This clonotype was seen repeatedly, ten times or more. V and J are TRBV29-1 and TRBJ2-3; D ambiguous. Germline assignment: CDR1 SQVTM and CDR2 ANQGSEA. The CDR3 sequence is 13 residues long. The V end was cut by 3 bases, the J end by 2 bases, with 9 bases between. The CDR3 protein is CSVERRTTDTQYF. CDR3 DNA: TGCAGCGTTGAGCGGCGGACCACAGATACGCAGTATTTT.

This clonotype was seen many times. The chain carries TRBV7-8 and TRBJ1-4; D is perhaps TRBD1 (5 bases). This CDR3 is 17 amino acids long. Germline CDR1 SGHVS, CDR2 FQNEAQ. V gave up 1 base and J gave up 0 bases, with 12 bases separating them. CDR3 sequence: CASSLGGGISTNEKLFF. The CDR3 DNA is TGTGCCAGCAGCTTAGGGGGGGGAATTTCAACTAATGAAAAACTGTTTTTT. Using reference TRBV7-8 and TRBJ1-4 for the parts outside the CDR3, the full variable domain is GAGVSQSPRYKVAKRGQDVALRCDPISGHVSLFWYQQALGQGPEFLTYFQNEAQLDKSGLPSDRFFAERPEGSVSTLKIQRTQQEDSAVYLCASSLGGGISTNEKLFFGSGTQLSVL.

This clonotype was recorded many times. This chain uses TRBV7-6 with TRBJ1-1, with D tentatively TRBD1 (5 bases). The CDR3 loop spans 13 amino acids. V was clipped by 0 bases and J by 4 bases, with 6 bases between them. Germline CDR1 is SGHVS and CDR2 is FNYEAQ. CDR3 sequence (DNA): TGTGCCAGCAGCTTAGCAGGGGTCACTGAAGCTTTCTTT. This sequence encodes CASSLAGVTEAFF.

This sequence joins TRBV20-1 and TRBJ1-5, with TRBD1 identical over 9 bases. The V gene end was trimmed by 5 bases and the J gene end by 1 base; junction bases not matched to a gene: 6. The CDR3 runs to 15 residues. The germline V gene has CDR1 DFQATT and CDR2 SNEGSKA (reference sequence). The CDR3 reads CSALRGQGSNQPQHF. CDR3 DNA sequence: TGCAGTGCTCTTAGGGGACAGGGAAGCAATCAGCCCCAGCATTTT.

The sample holds many counts of this clonotype. The rearrangement uses TRBV7-9 and TRBJ1-2; D is perhaps TRBD1 (5 bases). The V end was cut by 3 bases, the J end by 8 bases, with 10 bases between. In germline, CDR1 is SEHNR, CDR2 FQNEAQ (reference sequence). The CDR3 is 12 amino acids. CDR3 sequence reads: CASSLGTGGYTF. The CDR3 coding sequence is TGTGCCAGCAGCTTGGGAACAGGAGGCTACACCTTC.

This clonotype was seen ten or more times. V and J are TRBV20-1 and TRBJ2-1; a possible D gene is TRBD2 (5 bases). Per germline, CDR1 DFQATT and CDR2 SNEGSKA (reference sequence). There are 17 residues in the CDR3. V was shortened by 0 bases and J by 3 bases, with 18 bases between the two germline ends. CDR3 in amino acids: CSARDGGEPGNYNEQFF. The CDR3 DNA reads TGCAGTGCTAGAGATGGTGGCGAACCGGGAAACTACAATGAGCAGTTCTTC.